The rows below give T cell receptor beta chains drawn from one sample of a study of blood T cell repertoires in COVID-19. Assay: immunoSEQ multiplex PCR; the TCRdb copy retains only in-frame clones and omits some. This sample has about 120,000 clones, with roughly 79% found just once. Sequencing was done on a sample of peripheral blood. These TCRs come from a man aged 65 to 79 with active or convalescent COVID-19. The CDR3 runs from the conserved cysteine through the conserved F or W. The D gene is left open where the match is weak. The listing skips clone size in some rows; elsewhere it reads once, few, many or a size class.

D	V	J	size	DNA	CDR3
.	TRBV2	TRBJ2-1	.	TGTGCCAGCAGTAGGGCTAGCGAATTAAATGAGCAGTTCTTC	CASSRASELNEQFF
.	TRBV10-3	TRBJ1-1	.	TGTGCCATCAGTGAGATCGGGGGGGAAGCTGAAGCTTTCTTT	CAISEIGGEAEAFF
.	TRBV6-2/TRBV6-3	TRBJ2-1	.	TGTGCCAGCAGTGGTCGGAGTCGCTACAATGAGCAGTTCTTC	CASSGRSRYNEQFF
TRBD1	TRBV5-1	TRBJ1-2	few	TGCGCCAGCAGCTTGCAAGGACAGGACAACTATGGCTACACCTTC	CASSLQGQDNYGYTF
TRBD1	TRBV28	TRBJ1-6	.	TGTGCCAGCAGTTTGGGGGCAGGGGGAACTTCACCCCTCCACTTT	CASSLGAGGTSPLHF
.	TRBV7-3	TRBJ2-3	.	TGTGCCAGCAGCTTAATCGCTAGCGTCGATACGCAGTATTTT	CASSLIASVDTQYF
.	TRBV28	TRBJ2-3	.	TGTGCCAGCAGTTCCCCAACAGATACGCAGTATTTT	CASSSPTDTQYF
.	TRBV28	TRBJ1-1	.	TGTGCCAGCACTCGAACCGGGACAATGAACACTGAAGCTTTCTTT	CASTRTGTMNTEAFF
.	TRBV25-1	TRBJ1-1	.	TGTGCCAGCAGTGAATCGGGAATATGGGGCACTGAAGCTTTCTTT	CASSESGIWGTEAFF
TRBD2	TRBV4-3	TRBJ2-1	.	TGCGCCAGCAGCCAAGGACGACTAGCGGGGGACCATGAGCAGTTCTTC	CASSQGRLAGDHEQFF
TRBD2	TRBV4-3	TRBJ2-7	.	TGCGCCAGCAGCCAAGATTCCAGCGGGAGGACTAAGCAGTACTTC	CASSQDSSGRTKQYF
.	TRBV24-1	TRBJ1-5	.	TGTGCACCCGAGATTAGACGGGTTCAGCCCCAGCATTTT	CAPEIRRVQPQHF
.	TRBV10-3	TRBJ1-2	.	TGTGCCATCAGTGACCCCAACAGCTATGGCTACACCTTC	CAISDPNSYGYTF
TRBD1	TRBV6-1	TRBJ1-1	.	TGTGCCAGCAGTGACACTGGACAGGGGAGCACTGAAGCTTTCTTT	CASSDTGQGSTEAFF
.	TRBV2	TRBJ1-2	.	TGTGCCAGCAGTGACTGGAGGGGATACTATGGCTACACCTTC	CASSDWRGYYGYTF
.	TRBV6-1	TRBJ1-2	.	TGTGCCAGCAGTGAAGAGGTACGGGGGTTGTACTATGGCTACACCTTC	CASSEEVRGLYYGYTF
.	TRBV7-9	TRBJ2-7	many	TGTGCCAGCAGCCCTTTGACAGGTTTTAGCTCCTACGAGCAGTACTTC	CASSPLTGFSSYEQYF
.	TRBV5-1	TRBJ1-1	.	TGCGCCAGCAGCCCGGGGGAAGGCAGCACTGAAGCTTTCTTT	CASSPGEGSTEAFF
.	TRBV28	TRBJ1-2	.	TGTGCCAGCAGCTCATCCAATGGGGGGGGGCCTGGAGGAGGCTACACCTTC	CASSSSNGGGPGGGYTF
TRBD2	TRBV5-6	TRBJ2-7	.	TGTGCCAGCAGCCCGGGGGGACCCTCCTACGAGCAGTACTTC	CASSPGGPSYEQYF
.	TRBV7-3	TRBJ2-3	.	TGTGCCAGCAGCTCCGGGGGAAGGGCCACAGATACGCAGTATTTT	CASSSGGRATDTQYF
.	TRBV21-1	TRBJ2-7	.	TGTGCCAGCAGCAAAGAGCCAGGGCTGGATTACGAGCAGTACTTC	CASSKEPGLDYEQYF
.	TRBV7-9	TRBJ1-2	.	TGTGCCAGCAGCTTAGTATCTCCGAACTATGGCTACACCTTC	CASSLVSPNYGYTF
.	TRBV19	TRBJ1-2	.	TGTGCCAGTAGTCCCGGGACTGGCAACTATGGCTACACCTTC	CASSPGTGNYGYTF
TRBD1	TRBV5-4	TRBJ2-7	.	TGTGCCAGCAGCTTGGAAGGGGGCTCGTACGAGCAGTACTTC	CASSLEGGSYEQYF
TRBD2	TRBV6-5	TRBJ2-3	.	TGTGCCAGCAAACAGGGACTAGCCCGGACAGATACGCAGTATTTT	CASKQGLARTDTQYF
TRBD1	TRBV18	TRBJ1-2	few	TGTGCCAGCTCACCCCAGGGACAGGGGTACGAAGGCTACACCTTC	CASSPQGQGYEGYTF
TRBD1	TRBV5-1	TRBJ1-2	.	TGCGCCAGCGGGGAAACTACAGGGGGCGAAGGCTACACCTTC	CASGETTGGEGYTF
TRBD2	TRBV28	TRBJ2-2	.	TGTGCCAGCAGGCCAACGGGGGGCACCGGGGAGCTGTTTTTT	CASRPTGGTGELFF
TRBD1	TRBV19	TRBJ2-7	.	TGTGCCAGTACCTCCCGGGACAGGGGAGGGGAGCAGTACTTC	CASTSRDRGGEQYF
.	TRBV15	TRBJ1-5	.	TGTGCCACCAGCAGAGATGGACAGTACAATCAGCCCCAGCATTTT	CATSRDGQYNQPQHF
TRBD2	TRBV3-1/TRBV3-2	TRBJ2-3	.	TGTGCCAGCAGCCCCACGGGGGGGAATACGCAGTATTTT	CASSPTGGNTQYF
.	TRBV6-5	TRBJ2-2	.	TGTGCCAGCAGTTACTCGAAACTAGTGGGCACCGGGGAGCTGTTTTTT	CASSYSKLVGTGELFF